This T cell receptor beta chain originates from a study of cytomegalovirus exposure and HLA in healthy donors. Across the study: The approximately 120 validation repertoires were reported in a later analysis to have been generated on the same platform as the roughly 670 first-cohort repertoires.

Turning to this clone: Its antigen is not identified.

Profiling relied on immunoSEQ multiplex PCR, and the TCRdb table lists in-frame clones only, not all of them. Of roughly 120,000 clones listed, 90% to 95% are singletons. The CDR3 is 12 residues long. Between the trimmed V and J ends, which lost 5 bases and 10 bases, there was a span of 12 bases. Germline V gene data show CDR1 as MNHEY and CDR2 as SMNVEV (reference sequence). The donors were part of the validation cohort of over a hundred subjects. That cohort was separate from the first cohort, which comprised about 670 subjects. Overall study findings and caveats: The tendency of first-cohort TCR clusters to co-occur in the 100 to 150 validation repertoires emerged from a later analysis. Specificity of three CMV-associated chains for CMV antigens was verified in vitro.

The chain carries TRBV27 and TRBJ2-1; maybe TRBD2 (5 bases). The sequence was collected from a woman aged 18 to 35 in good health and CMV-seronegative. Material: PBMCs. For the CDR3, the DNA is TGTGCCAGCAGTCTCGGCCGCGGGGAGCAGTTCTTC. It encodes CASSLGRGEQFF.